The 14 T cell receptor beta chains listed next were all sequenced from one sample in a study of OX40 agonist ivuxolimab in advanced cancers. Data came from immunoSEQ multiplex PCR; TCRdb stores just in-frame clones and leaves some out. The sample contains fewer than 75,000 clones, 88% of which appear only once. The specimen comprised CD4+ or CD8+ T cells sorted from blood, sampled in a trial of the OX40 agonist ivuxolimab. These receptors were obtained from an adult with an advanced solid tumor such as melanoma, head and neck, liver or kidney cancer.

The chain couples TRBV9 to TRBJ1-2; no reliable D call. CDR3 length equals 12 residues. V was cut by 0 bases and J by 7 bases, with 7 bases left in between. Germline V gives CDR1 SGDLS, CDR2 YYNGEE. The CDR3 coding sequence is TGTGCCAGCAGCGTAGAGGATGGTGGCTACACCTTC. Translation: CASSVEDGGYTF.

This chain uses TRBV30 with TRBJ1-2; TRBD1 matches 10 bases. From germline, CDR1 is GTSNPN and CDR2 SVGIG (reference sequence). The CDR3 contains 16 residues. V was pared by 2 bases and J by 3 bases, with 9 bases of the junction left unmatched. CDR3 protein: CAWSNPGQGKYYGYTF. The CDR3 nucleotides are TGTGCCTGGAGTAATCCGGGACAGGGGAAATACTATGGCTACACCTTC.

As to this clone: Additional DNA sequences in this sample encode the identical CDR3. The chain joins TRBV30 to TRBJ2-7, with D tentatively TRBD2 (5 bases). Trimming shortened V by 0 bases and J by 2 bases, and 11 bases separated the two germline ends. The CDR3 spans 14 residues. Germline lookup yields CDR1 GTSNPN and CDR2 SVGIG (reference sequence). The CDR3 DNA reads TGTGCCTGGAGTGTGGCCAGCGGAGCCTACGAGCAGTACTTC. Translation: CAWSVASGAYEQYF. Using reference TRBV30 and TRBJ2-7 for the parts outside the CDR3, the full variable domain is SQTIHQWPATLVQPVGSPLSLECTVEGTSNPNLYWYRQAAGRGLQLLFYSVGIGQISSEVPQNLSASRPQDRQFILSSKKLLLSDSGFYLCAWSVASGAYEQYFGPGTRLTVT.

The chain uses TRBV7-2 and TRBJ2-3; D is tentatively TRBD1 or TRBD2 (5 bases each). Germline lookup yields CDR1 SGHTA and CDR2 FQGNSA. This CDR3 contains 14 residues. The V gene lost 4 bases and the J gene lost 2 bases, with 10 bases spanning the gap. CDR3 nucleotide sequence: TGTGCCAGCAGCTACGGGACCTCCACAGATACGCAGTATTTT. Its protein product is CASSYGTSTDTQYF.

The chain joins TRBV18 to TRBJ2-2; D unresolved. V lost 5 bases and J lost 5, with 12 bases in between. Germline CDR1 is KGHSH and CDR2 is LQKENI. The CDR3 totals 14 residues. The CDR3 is CASSVQERTGELFF. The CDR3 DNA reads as TGTGCCAGCTCAGTCCAGGAGAGAACCGGGGAGCTGTTTTTT.

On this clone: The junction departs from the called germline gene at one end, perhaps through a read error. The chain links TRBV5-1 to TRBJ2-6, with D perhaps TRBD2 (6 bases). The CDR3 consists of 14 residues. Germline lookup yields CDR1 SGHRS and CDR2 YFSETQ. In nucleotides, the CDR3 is TGCGCCAGCAGCATGACTGGAGGGGTCAACGTCCTGACTTTC. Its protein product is CASSMTGGVNVLTF.

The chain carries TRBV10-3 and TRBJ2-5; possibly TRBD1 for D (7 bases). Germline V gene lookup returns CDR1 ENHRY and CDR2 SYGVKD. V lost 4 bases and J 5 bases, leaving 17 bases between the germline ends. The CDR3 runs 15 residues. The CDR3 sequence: CAISAAGGGPETQYF. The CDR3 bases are TGTGCCATCAGTGCGGCAGGGGGAGGCCCGGAGACCCAGTACTTC.

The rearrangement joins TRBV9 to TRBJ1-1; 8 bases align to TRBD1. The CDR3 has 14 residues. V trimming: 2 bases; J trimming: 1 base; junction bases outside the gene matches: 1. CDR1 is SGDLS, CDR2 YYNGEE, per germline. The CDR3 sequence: CASSVGTGNTEAFF. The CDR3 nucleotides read TGTGCCAGCAGCGTCGGGACAGGGAACACTGAAGCTTTCTTT.

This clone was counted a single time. The CDR3 DNA sequence: TGTGCCAGCAGTTTTGGGGACGGCCTATACAATGAGCAGTTCTTC. It codes for CASSFGDGLYNEQFF. This rearrangement joins TRBV7-9 to TRBJ2-1; D could derive from TRBD1 or TRBD2 (5 bases each). This CDR3 comprises 15 residues. Trimming took 6 bases from V and 4 from J, leaving 16 bases between them. Germline V gene lookup returns CDR1 SEHNR and CDR2 FQNEAQ (reference sequence).

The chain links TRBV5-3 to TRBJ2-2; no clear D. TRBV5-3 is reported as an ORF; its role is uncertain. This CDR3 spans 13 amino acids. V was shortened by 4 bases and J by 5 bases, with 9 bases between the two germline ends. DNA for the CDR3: TGTGCCAGAAGCACCGTGCGGACCGGGGAGCTGTTTTTT. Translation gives CARSTVRTGELFF.

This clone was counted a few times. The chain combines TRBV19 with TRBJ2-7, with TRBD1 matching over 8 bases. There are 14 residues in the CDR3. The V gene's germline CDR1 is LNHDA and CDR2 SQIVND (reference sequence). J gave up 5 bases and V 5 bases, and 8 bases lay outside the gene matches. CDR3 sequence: CASSAGQDSHEQYF. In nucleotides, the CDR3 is TGTGCCAGTAGTGCGGGACAGGATTCCCACGAGCAGTACTTC. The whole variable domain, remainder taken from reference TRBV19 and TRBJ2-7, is DGGITQSPKYLFRKEGQNVTLSCEQNLNHDAMYWYRQDPGQGLRLIYYSQIVNDFQKGDIAEGYSVSREKKESFPLTVTSAQKNPTAFYLCASSAGQDSHEQYFGPGTRLTVT.

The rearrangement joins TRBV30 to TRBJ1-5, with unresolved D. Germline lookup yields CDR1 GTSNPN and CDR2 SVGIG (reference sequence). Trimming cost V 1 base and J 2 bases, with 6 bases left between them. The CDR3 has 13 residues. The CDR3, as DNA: TGTGCCTGGAGTGGGACCCGCAATCAGCCCCAGCATTTT. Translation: CAWSGTRNQPQHF.

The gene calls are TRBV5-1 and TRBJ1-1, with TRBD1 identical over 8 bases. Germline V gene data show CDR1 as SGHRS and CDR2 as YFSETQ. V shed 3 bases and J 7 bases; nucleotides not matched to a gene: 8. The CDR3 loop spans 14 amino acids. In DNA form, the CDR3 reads TGCGCCAGCAGCTCCTGGACAGGGAACCTTGAAGCTTTCTTT. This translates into CASSSWTGNLEAFF.

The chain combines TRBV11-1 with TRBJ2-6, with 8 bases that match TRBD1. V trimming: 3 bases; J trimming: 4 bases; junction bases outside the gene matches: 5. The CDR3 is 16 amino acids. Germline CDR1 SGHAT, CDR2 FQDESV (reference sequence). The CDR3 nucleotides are TGTGCCAGCAGCTTCTCAGGGGGCGGAGGGGCCAACGTCCTGACTTTC. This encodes CASSFSGGGGANVLTF.